The next 22 T cell receptor beta chains were all read from a single sample in a study of glioma-infiltrating T cells after dendritic cell vaccination. TCRdb's copy holds only in-frame clones and misses some; the assay was immunoSEQ multiplex PCR. This sample has fewer than 50,000 clones, with 85% found just once. The sample in question was blood, obtained before dendritic cell vaccination. These receptors all stem from a human donor with glioblastoma.

The CDR3 sequence is CAISDSSRDNEQFF. CDR3 sequence (DNA): TGTGCCATCAGTGACTCAAGCCGGGACAATGAGCAGTTCTTC. J is TRBJ2-1 and V is TRBV10-3; D is unresolved. The CDR3 runs to 14 residues. The V end was cut by 3 bases, the J end by 5 bases, with 11 bases between. In germline, CDR1 is ENHRY, CDR2 SYGVKD.

There are a few counts of this clone. The J gene is TRBJ2-5, the V gene TRBV5-4; D perhaps matches TRBD2 (6 bases). The DNA end is a closer match to TRBJ2-7, so the J assignment may be wrong. The CDR3 covers 15 residues. Per the germline V gene, CDR1 is SGHNT and CDR2 is YYREEE (reference sequence). CDR3 nucleotides: TGTGCCAGCAGCCTCGGGACTCTGTCCACCTACGAGCAGTACTTC. Its translation is CASSLGTLSTYEQYF.

The chain carries TRBV11-3 and TRBJ2-5; 7 bases fit TRBD2. Germline lookup yields CDR1 SGHNT and CDR2 YENEEA. The V and J ends lost 0 bases and 2 bases, in that order; junction bases with no gene match: 9. The CDR3 covers 17 residues. In DNA form, the CDR3 reads TGTGCCAGCAGCTTAGAACGGTGGCTAGCGGATCAAGAGACCCAGTACTTC. Its translation is CASSLERWLADQETQYF.

The chain is built from TRBV30 and TRBJ1-2, with D hard to call. The germline V gene encodes CDR1 GTSNPN and CDR2 SVGIG (reference sequence). The CDR3 covers 13 residues. The germline V and J ends were trimmed by 2 bases and 7 bases, with 14 bases remaining between them. The CDR3 coding sequence is TGTGCCTGGAGTTTCGAGAGGGAAGGTGGCTACACCTTC. It is translated as CAWSFEREGGYTF.

The chain carries TRBV4-3 and TRBJ2-1; D is possibly TRBD2 (5 bases). The germline V gene encodes CDR1 LGHNA and CDR2 YSLEER. The CDR3 spans 14 residues. V lost 0 bases and J 14 bases, leaving 17 bases between the germline ends. The CDR3 bases are TGCGCCAGCAGCCAAGATACTAGATTTAAGGAAGAGTTCTTC. The encoded protein is CASSQDTRFKEEFF.

The V call is TRBV11-2, the J call TRBJ2-1; 8 bases are shared with TRBD2. In germline, CDR1 is SGHAT, CDR2 FQNNGV. The CDR3 sequence is 16 residues long. Germline trimming cut 6 bases from V and 9 bases from J; bases unmatched to any gene: 16. The CDR3 spells CASSRPTGGPFPEQFF. The CDR3 nucleotides read TGTGCCAGCAGTCGACCTACGGGGGGGCCCTTTCCTGAGCAGTTCTTC.

A few counts support this clone. The V call is TRBV2, the J call TRBJ1-2, with 9 bases that match TRBD1. The CDR3 loop spans 15 amino acids. V shed 3 bases and J 4 bases; nucleotides not matched to a gene: 6. Germline V lookup: CDR1 SNHLY, CDR2 FYNNEI. The CDR3 region has the DNA TGTGCCAGCAGTGATCAGGGACAGGGAGTCTATGGCTACACCTTC. It is translated as CASSDQGQGVYGYTF.

This chain links TRBV6-1 with TRBJ2-5; 8 bases agree with TRBD1. Per germline, CDR1 MNHNS and CDR2 SASEGT. CDR3 length: 15 residues. The J segment lost 5 bases and the V segment lost 6 bases, leaving 11 bases of the junction unmatched. The CDR3 DNA is TGTGCCAGCAGCGCGCCTGGACAGGGTAGGGAGACCCAGTACTTC. Encoded protein: CASSAPGQGRETQYF.

The chain combines TRBV6-1 with TRBJ1-5; the D gene is possibly TRBD1 (5 bases). Deletions cut 10 bases from V and 1 base from J, with 11 bases between. The CDR3 is made up of 13 amino acids. Germline CDR1 and CDR2: MNHNS and SASEGT. The CDR3 coding sequence is TGTGCCACCGAGACAGTCAGCAATCAGCCCCAGCATTTT. Translating gives CATETVSNQPQHF.

The CDR3 bases are TGTGCCAGCAGCTTGGCTGGACAGGGGGCAAGAACTAATGAAAAACTGTTTTTT. Translated, it gives CASSLAGQGARTNEKLFF. The chain employs TRBV5-5 and TRBJ1-4, with 11 bases that match TRBD1. Germline CDR1 SGHKS, CDR2 YYEKEE (reference sequence). The CDR3 covers 18 residues. Trimming took 0 bases from V and 1 from J; bases not matched to a gene: 5.

The rearrangement joins TRBV11-2 to TRBJ1-3; D possibly corresponds to TRBD1 (5 bases). The CDR3 sequence is 13 residues long. Germline-derived CDR1 and CDR2 are SGHAT and FQNNGV. The V end lost 4 bases, the J end lost 13 bases, and 17 bases lay between the germline ends. The CDR3 loop reads CASSSPPAGVIYF. The CDR3 DNA reads as TGTGCCAGCAGCTCCCCCCCAGCGGGGGTGATATATTTT.

The chain has TRBV30 and TRBJ1-3; TRBD1 might be the D (6 bases). CDR1 and CDR2 (germline): GTSNPN, SVGIG (reference sequence). The CDR3 is 16 amino acids. V was pared by 4 bases and J by 0 bases, with 16 bases between. CDR3 amino acids: CAWTRGSLSSGNTIYF. CDR3 in DNA: TGTGCCTGGACGAGGGGGTCCCTGAGCTCTGGAAACACCATATATTTT.

This clone has a single count. This rearrangement joins TRBV5-1 to TRBJ1-2, with D hard to call. The CDR3 extends over 13 amino acids. V lost 0 bases and J lost 1, with 4 bases in between. The germline V gene has CDR1 SGHRS and CDR2 YFSETQ. The CDR3 protein is CASSLADNYGYTF. The CDR3 DNA sequence: TGCGCCAGCAGCTTGGCAGATAACTATGGCTACACCTTC.

The chain carries TRBV19 and TRBJ1-3; TRBD1 agrees at 8 bases. This CDR3 region has 16 residues. With 4 bases clipped from V and 2 bases from J, the junction kept 7 bases outside the gene matches. From germline, CDR1 is LNHDA and CDR2 SQIVND (reference sequence). The CDR3 loop reads CASSTGQGITGNTIYF. Written as DNA, the CDR3 is TGTGCCAGTAGTACCGGACAGGGTATCACTGGAAACACCATATATTTT.

The chain combines TRBV4-1 with TRBJ2-2; 7 bases fit TRBD2. Germline CDR1 MGHRA, CDR2 YSYEKL. V lost 4 bases, J lost 0 bases, and 5 bases stayed unmatched. The CDR3 runs 16 residues. In DNA, the CDR3 is TGCGCCAGCAGCCCGCTGGGACTATCGAACACCGGGGAGCTGTTTTTT. It codes for CASSPLGLSNTGELFF.

V usage is TRBV7-8 and J usage is TRBJ2-3; 7 bases agree with TRBD2. The CDR3 has 15 amino acids. Germline V gene data show CDR1 as SGHVS and CDR2 as FQNEAQ. The J segment lost 0 bases and the V segment lost 5 bases, leaving 5 bases of the junction unmatched. CDR3 nucleotide sequence: TGTGCCAGCAGCCTGAAGCGGGGTAGCACAGATACGCAGTATTTT. Translating gives CASSLKRGSTDTQYF.

The rearrangement joins TRBV10-3 to TRBJ1-2, with D unresolved. The CDR3 has 13 amino acids. In germline, CDR1 is ENHRY, CDR2 SYGVKD. Trimming cost V 3 bases and J 2 bases, with 7 bases left between them. The CDR3 region is CAISEQPNYGYTF. DNA for the CDR3: TGTGCCATCAGTGAACAGCCGAACTATGGCTACACCTTC.

The chain recombines TRBV2 with TRBJ2-3; perhaps TRBD2 as D (5 bases). Germline CDR1 and CDR2: SNHLY and FYNNEI. This CDR3 region has 15 residues. The V end lost 10 bases, the J end lost 0 bases, and 17 bases lay between the germline ends. The chain's CDR3 is CATDTGTASTDTQYF. For the CDR3, the DNA is TGTGCCACCGACACGGGAACGGCTAGCACAGATACGCAGTATTTT.

The rearrangement joins TRBV7-2 to TRBJ2-5; 9 bases are shared with TRBD1. The end of the DNA aligns better with TRBJ2-7, so the J call may be wrong. CDR1 SGHTA and CDR2 FQGNSA come from the germline V gene. The CDR3 runs to 14 residues. The CDR3 sequence: CASSETGGPYEQYF. The CDR3 DNA sequence: TGTGCCAGCAGCGAGACAGGGGGACCCTACGAGCAGTACTTC.

The V gene is TRBV6-5, the J gene TRBJ1-1, with 7 bases identical to TRBD1. The CDR3 runs to 15 residues. Germline assignment: CDR1 MNHEY and CDR2 SVGAGI. Trimming took 6 bases from V and 0 from J; bases not matched to a gene: 7. The CDR3 is CASSPPRGLNTEAFF. CDR3 DNA: TGTGCCAGCAGCCCACCCAGGGGGTTGAACACTGAAGCTTTCTTT.

The rearrangement joins TRBV30 to TRBJ2-5; 9 bases are shared with TRBD2. The DNA end is more similar to TRBJ2-7, so the J call may be wrong. The CDR3 has 13 amino acids. Germline values: CDR1 GTSNPN, CDR2 SVGIG (reference sequence). Here the CDR3 DNA reads TGTGCCTGGAGCCTAGCGGGGACTAGCGAGCAGTACTTC. Its translation is CAWSLAGTSEQYF.

This clone was seen more than once but under ten times. V and J are TRBV6-5 and TRBJ1-1, with a possible D match to TRBD1 (6 bases). The germline V gene has CDR1 MNHEY and CDR2 SVGAGI. The CDR3 consists of 13 residues. V lost 6 bases and J lost 4, with 12 bases in between. The CDR3 reads CASRWGRGTEAFF. Here the CDR3 DNA reads TGTGCCAGCAGATGGGGGCGAGGCACTGAAGCTTTCTTT.